These 6 T cell receptor beta chains originate from one sample sequenced in a study of cytomegalovirus exposure and HLA in healthy donors listed by TCRdb under 2017. Library preparation used the immunoSEQ multiplex PCR assay. For the multiplex PCR, a mixture combining 60 forward primers for TCR Vbeta segments and 13 reverse primers for TCR Jbeta segments was used. In TCRdb, the immuneACCESS table is reduced to in-frame sequences with V and J assigned. These tables do not hold every clone; where another copy was compared, an unresolved V gene accounts for under half, and the others remain unexplained. In all, the sample holds about 96,000 clones, and around 85% of those were seen once. The ten largest make up around 2.5% of the sample. Sequenced: PBMCs. Every receptor here comes from a man aged 25 to 40 in good health and CMV-seronegative.

CDR3 DNA sequence: TGTGCCAGCAGTGACATGGCGGGGGTCGGGTCACCCCTCCACTTT. Translation: CASSDMAGVGSPLHF. V usage is TRBV6-1 and J usage is TRBJ1-6, with a weak D call TRBD1 (5 bases). In germline, CDR1 is MNHNS, CDR2 SASEGT. V gave up 3 bases and J gave up 10 bases, with 16 bases separating them. The CDR3 is 15 amino acids.

Note on this clone: Distinct nucleotide sequences in the sample also encode this CDR3. This chain uses TRBV6-1 with TRBJ2-1, with 11 nucleotides matching TRBD2. In germline, CDR1 is MNHNS, CDR2 SASEGT. With 2 bases clipped from V and 4 bases from J, the junction kept 1 base outside the gene matches. The CDR3 length is 15 residues. The CDR3 sequence is CASSELAGGYNEQFF. The CDR3 DNA reads TGTGCCAGCAGTGAATTAGCGGGGGGGTACAATGAGCAGTTCTTC.

This clone was recorded once. This chain joins TRBV7-9 and TRBJ1-1; D perhaps matches TRBD1 (6 bases). The CDR3 loop spans 13 amino acids. Trimming stripped 3 bases from V and 13 bases from J, with 18 bases between. Looked up from germline, CDR1 is SEHNR and CDR2 is FQNEAQ (reference sequence). The CDR3 loop reads CASSLTGGSGVFF. CDR3 DNA: TGTGCCAGCAGCTTGACAGGTGGGAGCGGAGTTTTCTTT.

The chain has TRBV28 and TRBJ1-5, with 7 bases aligning to TRBD1. CDR1 and CDR2 from the germline V gene are MDHEN and SYDVKM. Trimming removed 3 bases from V and 0 bases from J; junction bases left unmatched: 14. The CDR3 has 19 residues. The chain's CDR3 is CASSLGIRQGMNSNQPQHF. DNA of the CDR3: TGTGCCAGCAGTTTGGGAATACGACAGGGTATGAATAGCAATCAGCCCCAGCATTTT.

This rearrangement joins TRBV7-9 to TRBJ1-6, with a weak D call TRBD1 (6 bases). Trimming removed 5 bases from V and 7 bases from J, with 9 bases in between. Germline CDR1 and CDR2: SEHNR and FQNEAQ (reference sequence). This CDR3 contains 13 residues. The CDR3 reads CASSQGPNSPLHF. CDR3 nucleotide sequence: TGTGCCAGCAGCCAGGGGCCGAATTCACCCCTCCACTTT.

CDR3 residues: CASSSTGSHYGYTF. CDR3 nucleotide sequence: TGTGCCAGCAGTTCTACAGGGTCTCACTATGGCTACACCTTC. This chain joins TRBV7-9 and TRBJ1-2; D may be TRBD1 (6 bases). The V end lost 6 bases, the J end lost 3 bases, and 14 bases lay between the germline ends. This CDR3 is built from 14 residues. CDR1 and CDR2 (germline): SEHNR, FQNEAQ (reference sequence). Combining the CDR3 with reference TRBV7-9 and TRBJ1-2 gives the whole variable domain DTGVSQNPRHKITKRGQNVTFRCDPISEHNRLYWYRQTLGQGPEFLTYFQNEAQLEKSRLLSDRFSAERPKGSFSTLEIQRTEQGDSAMYLCASSSTGSHYGYTFGSGTRLTVV.